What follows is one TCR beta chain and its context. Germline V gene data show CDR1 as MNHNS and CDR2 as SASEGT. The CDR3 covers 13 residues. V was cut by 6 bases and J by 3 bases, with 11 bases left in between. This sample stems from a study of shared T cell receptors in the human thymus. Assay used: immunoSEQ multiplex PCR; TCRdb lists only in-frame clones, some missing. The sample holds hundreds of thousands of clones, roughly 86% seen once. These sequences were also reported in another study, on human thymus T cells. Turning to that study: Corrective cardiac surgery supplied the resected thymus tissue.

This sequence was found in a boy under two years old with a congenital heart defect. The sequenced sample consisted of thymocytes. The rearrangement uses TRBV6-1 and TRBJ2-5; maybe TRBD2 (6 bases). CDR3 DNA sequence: TGTGCCAGCAGCCGGGACTTCAAAGAGACCCAGTACTTC. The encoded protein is CASSRDFKETQYF.